These 6 T cell receptor beta chains came from one sample sequenced in a study of regulatory T cells in long-lasting Graves disease. Time point noted: persistent/refractory GD, antithyroid drugs over 5 years with positive TRAb. From PBMCs, RNA was extracted and then used to make the TCR library. Construction of TCR beta libraries relied on iRepertoire HTBI primers and on Arm-PCR targeting CDR3 regions. One entry per CDR3 protein results from TCRdb running MiXCR on the multiplex PCR reads. The sample comprises about 450,000 distinct CDR3 sequences, 20% to 25% of which are singletons, and about a quarter rests with the top ten. This sample comprised peripheral blood mononuclear cells (PBMCs), obtained when the disease was refractory, from a patient treated with antithyroid drugs. Receptor source: a female donor with Graves disease.

A remark on this clonotype: A much larger clone sits a single nucleotide away, making a read error possible. J is TRBJ2-2 and V is TRBV12-3 or TRBV12-4; 8 bases fit TRBD1. Unmatched junction bases numbered 5, after V lost 5 bases and J lost 3 bases. This CDR3 has 15 amino acids. This CDR3 is CASSRGQGHTGELFF. CDR3 in DNA: TGTGCCAGCAGTCGAGGACAGGGACACACCGGGGAGCTGTTTTTT.

This clonotype has at least ten counts. The V and J genes are TRBV2 and TRBJ1-1, with no clear D. Looked up from germline, CDR1 is SNHLY and CDR2 is FYNNEI. The CDR3 has 14 residues. V was clipped by 3 bases and J by 4 bases, with 12 bases between them. CDR3 sequence reads: CASSDGSGSTEAFF. The CDR3, as DNA: TGTGCCAGCAGTGATGGGAGTGGGAGCACTGAAGCTTTCTTT.

Many counts were recorded for this clonotype. The chain links TRBV2 to TRBJ1-2, with 7 bases fitting TRBD1. The CDR3 contains 17 residues. Germline CDR1 is SNHLY and CDR2 is FYNNEI. J lost 1 base, V lost 1 base, and 9 bases had no gene match. The CDR3 bases are TGTGCCAGCAGTGAAGTAACAGGGGTGCGCTTTAACTATGGCTACACCTTC. Protein sequence: CASSEVTGVRFNYGYTF.

This clonotype has more than one count but fewer than ten. The rearrangement joins TRBV7-6 to TRBJ2-5; TRBD2 agrees at 11 bases. Germline loops: CDR1 SGHVS, CDR2 FNYEAQ. This CDR3 region has 15 residues. With 5 bases clipped from V and 6 bases from J, the junction kept 8 bases outside the gene matches. The CDR3, as DNA: TGTGCCAGCAGCCGCGGGACTAGCGGTCAGAAGACCCAGTACTTC. Translated: CASSRGTSGQKTQYF.

This clonotype was seen repeatedly, ten times or more. The chain recombines TRBV29-1 with TRBJ2-2; 9 positions match TRBD2. Germline CDR1 and CDR2: SQVTM and ANQGSEA. The ends lost 6 bases at V and 4 bases at J; junction bases unmatched: 12. The CDR3 runs to 16 residues. The CDR3 sequence: CSVLTTSGAPTGELFF. In nucleotides, the CDR3 is TGCAGCGTGCTAACGACTAGCGGAGCCCCCACCGGGGAGCTGTTTTTT.

The chain has TRBV19 and TRBJ2-6; TRBD1 might be the D (6 bases). Germline-derived CDR1 and CDR2 are LNHDA and SQIVND (reference sequence). The CDR3 runs 16 residues. Trimming pared 6 bases from V and 0 bases from J, leaving 12 bases between. CDR3 residues: CASRRQAISGANVLTF. CDR3 in DNA: TGTGCCAGTAGAAGACAGGCGATCTCTGGGGCCAACGTCCTGACTTTC.